This TCR beta chain is from a study of beta chain features in type 1 diabetes. The V gene end was trimmed by 1 base and the J gene end by 2 bases; junction bases not matched to a gene: 6. The germline V gene has CDR1 SGHNT and CDR2 YYREEE (reference sequence). This CDR3 contains 15 residues. cDNA synthesis used the whole RNA isolate, giving expressed TCRB sequences. Repertoires were generated with immunoSEQ multiplex PCR, while TCRdb's copy carries only in-frame clones and drops some. The data show approximately 60,000 clones, over 50% seen once. This clone was observed once. The receptor was derived from a woman aged 18-29 years in good health. The V gene is TRBV5-4, the J gene TRBJ2-7, with 7 bases lining up with TRBD1. Sequenced sample: Tregs from blood. CDR3 sequence reads: CASSLRRGPAYEQYF. CDR3 sequence (DNA): TGTGCCAGCAGCTTGAGAAGGGGGCCGGCCTACGAGCAGTACTTC.